Below, 9 T cell receptor beta chains from the same sample are listed, as sequenced in a study of radiation and T cells in renal cell carcinoma. Clones were read by immunoSEQ multiplex PCR, and TCRdb kept only the in-frame ones, dropping some. The data hold about 150,000 clones, with about 88% observed a single time. Time point here: baseline pretreatment blood. Sample treatment: 15 Gy SBRT to primary tumor, nephrectomy 4 weeks later. Sample: blood, taken from a patient whose treatment included radiotherapy and nephrectomy. These receptors came from a woman between 65 and 79 years old with renal cell carcinoma.

The chain joins TRBV7-3 to TRBJ2-3, with D perhaps TRBD1 (5 bases). The ends were cut back, 7 bases at V and 0 bases at J, with 14 bases in the middle. The CDR3 loop spans 15 amino acids. Germline values: CDR1 SGHTA, CDR2 FQGTGA. Here the CDR3 reads CASTQGGASTDTQYF. CDR3 in DNA: TGTGCCAGCACGCAAGGTGGGGCTAGCACAGATACGCAGTATTTT.

The CDR3: CAWSVPRGLLEKLFF. The CDR3 region has the DNA TGTGCCTGGAGTGTTCCCAGGGGGCTACTTGAAAAACTGTTTTTT. The chain has TRBV30 and TRBJ1-4, with TRBD1 matching 8 bases. Per the germline V gene, CDR1 is GTSNPN and CDR2 is SVGIG (reference sequence). The CDR3 consists of 15 residues. Trimming took 0 bases from V and 7 from J; bases not matched to a gene: 7. The variable domain in full, with the rest retrieved from reference TRBV30 and TRBJ1-4, is SQTIHQWPATLVQPVGSPLSLECTVEGTSNPNLYWYRQAAGRGLQLLFYSVGIGQISSEVPQNLSASRPQDRQFILSSKKLLLSDSGFYLCAWSVPRGLLEKLFFGSGTQLSVL.

This clone was recorded once. This sequence joins TRBV15 and TRBJ1-5; D is unresolved. Trimming stripped 1 base from V and 1 base from J, with 8 bases between. Germline CDR1 LNHNV, CDR2 YYDKDF (reference sequence). This CDR3 has 15 residues. In DNA form, the CDR3 reads TGTGCCACCAGCAGAGCTAGGCTGAGCAATCAGCCCCAGCATTTT. It yields the protein CATSRARLSNQPQHF. The entire variable domain, with the rest obtained from reference TRBV15 and TRBJ1-5, is as follows: DAMVIQNPRYQVTQFGKPVTLSCSQTLNHNVMYWYQQKSSQAPKLLFHYYDKDFNNEADTPDNFQSRRPNTSFCFLDIRSPGLGDTAMYLCATSRARLSNQPQHFGDGTRLSIL.

The CDR3 DNA is TGCGCCAGCAGTAACGTCCCGGGACAGGGCTGGGGGCTAAGGGGCACTGAAGCTTTCTTT. Translating gives CASSNVPGQGWGLRGTEAFF. J is TRBJ1-1 and V is TRBV10-1; 9 nucleotides match TRBD1. CDR1 WNHNN and CDR2 SYGVQD come from the germline V gene (reference sequence). This CDR3 comprises 20 residues. After removal of 5 bases from V and 4 bases from J, the junction contained 23 bases not matched to a gene.

The chain combines TRBV12-2 with TRBJ2-7; the table calls TRBD2, which could not be checked here. TRBV12-2 is flagged as a pseudogene. The CDR3 is 15 amino acids. CDR3 protein: CASPRLAGPNYEQYF. The CDR3 bases are TGTGCAAGTCCCAGACTAGCGGGACCGAACTACGAGCAGTACTTC.

The genes are TRBV5-4 and TRBJ1-2, with D possibly being TRBD1 (6 bases). CDR1 is SGHNT, CDR2 YYREEE, per germline (reference sequence). The CDR3 totals 16 residues. V was shortened by 0 bases and J by 3 bases, with 15 bases between the two germline ends. CDR3 in amino acids: CASSLGAQNRDYGYTF. CDR3 in DNA: TGTGCCAGCAGCTTGGGGGCGCAAAACAGGGACTATGGCTACACCTTC.

The chain uses TRBV7-2 and TRBJ2-1; 8 positions agree with TRBD2. Trimming removed 5 bases from V and 8 bases from J; junction bases left unmatched: 2. CDR3 length equals 12 residues. CDR1 and CDR2 from the germline V gene are SGHTA and FQGNSA. This CDR3 is CASSRGGYEQFF. The CDR3 DNA sequence: TGTGCCAGCAGCCGCGGGGGGTATGAGCAGTTCTTC. Combining the CDR3 with reference TRBV7-2 and TRBJ2-1 gives the whole variable domain GAGVSQSPSNKVTEKGKDVELRCDPISGHTALYWYRQSLGQGLEFLIYFQGNSAPDKSGLPSDRFSAERTGGSVSTLTIQRTQQEDSAVYLCASSRGGYEQFFGPGTRLTVL.

J is TRBJ2-2 and V is TRBV7-2; 7 bases map to TRBD1. The CDR3 spans 15 residues. With 4 bases clipped from V and 2 bases from J, the junction kept 4 bases outside the gene matches. CDR1 is SGHTA, CDR2 FQGNSA, per germline. This CDR3 is CASSSNRGNTGELFF. The CDR3, as DNA: TGTGCCAGCAGCTCGAACAGGGGTAACACCGGGGAGCTGTTTTTT.

The J gene is TRBJ2-5, the V gene TRBV30; 7 bases map to TRBD1. The CDR3 sequence is 13 residues long. In germline, CDR1 is GTSNPN, CDR2 SVGIG (reference sequence). V dropped 4 bases and J dropped 5; count of bases not matched to a gene: 7. The CDR3 reads CAWKTGYGETQYF. The CDR3 bases are TGTGCCTGGAAGACAGGGTATGGGGAGACCCAGTACTTC.